The 10 T cell receptor beta chains given below trace back to one sample, sequenced in a study of blood T cells in healthy people across ages. The use of a sample-barcoded 5' primer and a J-beta primer mix characterized a second PCR of about 7 to 12 cycles. TCRdb independently ran MiXCR on the 5' RACE reads; one entry per CDR3 protein. This sample has 550,000 to 750,000 distinct CDR3 sequences; under 25% occur once, and the top ten carry more than 3%. The sequencing input was blood. The receptors derive from a man in his 70s in good health.

This clonotype has only a few counts. This rearrangement joins TRBV15 to TRBJ2-7, with 8 bases identical to TRBD2. This CDR3 has 16 amino acids. After removal of 1 base from V and 3 bases from J, the junction contained 8 bases not matched to a gene. In germline, CDR1 is LNHNV, CDR2 YYDKDF (reference sequence). CDR3 loop: CATSRVGSGIFYEQYF. In DNA, the CDR3 is TGTGCCACCAGCAGAGTGGGTAGCGGGATTTTCTACGAGCAGTACTTC.

This clonotype was seen a few times. This chain uses TRBV4-3 with TRBJ2-1; TRBD2 might be the D (5 bases). V shed 1 base and J shed 3 bases, with 13 bases lying between them. CDR1 and CDR2 (germline): LGHNA, YSLEER. CDR3 size: 16 residues. Written as DNA, the CDR3 is TGCGCCAGCAGCCAAGCCCGGGGTTGGGTCTACAATGAGCAGTTCTTC. Amino acid sequence: CASSQARGWVYNEQFF.

This clonotype was counted ten times or more. The chain joins TRBV4-1 to TRBJ2-7; 7 bases fit TRBD2. The CDR3 is made up of 13 amino acids. The V gene's germline CDR1 is MGHRA and CDR2 YSYEKL. J gave up 7 bases and V 1 base, and 4 bases lay outside the gene matches. This CDR3 is CASSQAGGWEQYF. Written as DNA, the CDR3 is TGCGCCAGCAGCCAAGCGGGAGGTTGGGAGCAGTACTTC.

This clonotype was detected many times. The chain employs TRBV7-2 and TRBJ2-5; D not resolved. The length of the CDR3 is 13 residues. Looked up from germline, CDR1 is SGHTA and CDR2 is FQGNSA. V lost 1 base to trimming and J lost 5 bases, with 8 bases between them. The CDR3 bases are TGTGCCAGCAGCTTAGTGGGGTTGGAGACCCAGTACTTC. Protein product: CASSLVGLETQYF.

This chain joins TRBV28 and TRBJ1-1; no reliable D call. This CDR3 is built from 15 residues. V lost 3 bases and J 10 bases, leaving 21 bases between the germline ends. CDR1 is MDHEN and CDR2 is SYDVKM in the germline V gene. For the CDR3, the DNA is TGTGCCAGCAGTTTGCAAGCAGGCCCGAACAGAGGAGCTTTCTTT. It encodes CASSLQAGPNRGAFF. The full variable domain, rest sourced from reference TRBV28 and TRBJ1-1, is DVKVTQSSRYLVKRTGEKVFLECVQDMDHENMFWYRQDPGLGLRLIYFSYDVKMKEKGDIPEGYSVSREKKERFSLILESASTNQTSMYLCASSLQAGPNRGAFFGQGTRLTVV.

The chain carries TRBV5-1 and TRBJ2-5; D uncertain. The germline V gene encodes CDR1 SGHRS and CDR2 YFSETQ. Trimming removed 5 bases from V and 0 bases from J, with 14 bases in between. CDR3 length: 15 amino acids. The CDR3 reads CASRGTTSYQETQYF. The CDR3 bases are TGCGCCAGCAGGGGCACTACCTCGTACCAAGAGACCCAGTACTTC.

This clonotype was found a few times. The chain couples TRBV7-2 to TRBJ1-4; 7 bases line up with TRBD1. J gave up 8 bases and V 4 bases, and 7 bases lay outside the gene matches. The CDR3 is made up of 14 amino acids. Germline CDR1 is SGHTA and CDR2 is FQGNSA. The CDR3 bases are TGTGCCAGCAGCTCCGGGACAGCCTTCGAAAAACTGTTTTTT. It translates to CASSSGTAFEKLFF.

Worth noting for this clonotype: The junction and the germline gene differ at one end; a read error may be behind it. The gene calls are TRBV5-1 and TRBJ1-1, with D possibly TRBD1 on 5 matching bases. Germline-derived CDR1 and CDR2 are SGHRS and YFSETQ. The CDR3 has 15 residues. CDR3 nucleotides: TGCGCCAACAGCTTGTTGGCCCAGGGTAATGGCAAAGCTTTCTTT. Its protein is CANSLLAQGNGKAFF. Complete variable domain (other parts from reference TRBV5-1 and TRBJ1-1): KAGVTQTPRYLIKTRGQQVTLSCSPISGHRSVSWYQQTPGQGLQFLFEYFSETQRNKGNFPGRFSGRQFSNSRSEMNVSTLELGDSALYLCANSLLAQGNGKAFFGQGTRLTVV.

Only a few counts were recorded for this clonotype. This sequence joins TRBV20-1 and TRBJ2-5; D perhaps matches TRBD1 (5 bases). The V end lost 3 bases, the J end lost 2 bases, and 19 bases lay between the germline ends. In germline, CDR1 is DFQATT, CDR2 SNEGSKA (reference sequence). The CDR3 sequence is 16 residues long. CDR3 nucleotides: TGCAGTGCTAGTTCCCCTGTTGCAGGGTTGCAAGAGACCCAGTACTTC. Encoded protein: CSASSPVAGLQETQYF.

This rearrangement joins TRBV20-1 to TRBJ2-1, with D unresolved. This CDR3 comprises 13 residues. Trimming stripped 6 bases from V and 1 base from J, with 10 bases between. Germline V gene sequence: CDR1 DFQATT, CDR2 SNEGSKA (reference sequence). The CDR3 DNA follows: TGCAGTGCCGCGTTGGGGTCCTACAATGAGCAGTTCTTC. Protein: CSAALGSYNEQFF.